Included here is one T cell receptor beta chain sequence, with context. Libraries were prepared by immunoSEQ multiplex PCR; TCRdb keeps only in-frame clonotypes and omits some of them. This table has 200,000 to 300,000 clones, approximately 80% appearing once. The entry originates in a study of blood T cell repertoires in COVID-19. Study background: Samples taken during acute and convalescent COVID-19 were collected in the United States, Italy and Spain. T cells, B-cell-depleted T cells, or PBMCs supplied cDNA or gDNA.

The germline V gene encodes CDR1 GTSNPN and CDR2 SVGIG (reference sequence). The CDR3 contains 13 residues. With 1 base clipped from V and 3 bases from J, the junction kept 2 bases outside the gene matches. This TCR derives from a woman aged 55-69 years with active or convalescent COVID-19. Sample: peripheral blood. The V gene is TRBV30, the J gene TRBJ2-7, with 8 bases that match TRBD1. The chain's CDR3 is CAWSGTGNYEQYF. The CDR3 DNA reads TGTGCCTGGAGTGGGACAGGGAACTACGAGCAGTACTTC.